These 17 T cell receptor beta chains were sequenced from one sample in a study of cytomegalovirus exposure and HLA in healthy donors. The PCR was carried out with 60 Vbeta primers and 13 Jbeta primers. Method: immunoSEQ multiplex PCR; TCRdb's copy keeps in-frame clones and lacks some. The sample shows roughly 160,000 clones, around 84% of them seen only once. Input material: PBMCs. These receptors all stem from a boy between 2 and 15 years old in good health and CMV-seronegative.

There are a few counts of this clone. The CDR3, as DNA: TGTGCCTGGAGCCAACGGATAGCGGGGGGGCGTGAGCAGTTCTTC. This gives the protein CAWSQRIAGGREQFF. This chain joins TRBV30 and TRBJ2-1, with 11 bases fitting TRBD2. V lost 3 bases to trimming and J lost 9 bases; unmatched junction nucleotides: 10. The CDR3 has 15 amino acids. Germline values: CDR1 GTSNPN, CDR2 SVGIG (reference sequence).

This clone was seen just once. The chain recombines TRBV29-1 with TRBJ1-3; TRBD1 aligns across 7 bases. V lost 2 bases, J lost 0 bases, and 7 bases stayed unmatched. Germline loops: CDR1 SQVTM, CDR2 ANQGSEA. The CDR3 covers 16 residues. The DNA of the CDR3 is TGCAGCGTTGAAAATGGGGACAGCCGCTCTGGAAACACCATATATTTT. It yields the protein CSVENGDSRSGNTIYF.

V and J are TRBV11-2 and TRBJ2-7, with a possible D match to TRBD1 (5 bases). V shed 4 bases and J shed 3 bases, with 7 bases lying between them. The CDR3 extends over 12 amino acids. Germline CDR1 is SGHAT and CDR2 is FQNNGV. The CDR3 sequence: CASSSGHYEQYV. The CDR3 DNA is TGTGCCAGCAGCTCAGGACACTACGAGCAGTACGTC.

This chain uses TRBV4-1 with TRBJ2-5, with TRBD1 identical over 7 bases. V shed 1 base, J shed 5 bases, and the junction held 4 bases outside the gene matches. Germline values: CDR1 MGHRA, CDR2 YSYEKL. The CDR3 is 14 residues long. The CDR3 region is CASSQARGQETQYF. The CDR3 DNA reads TGCGCCAGCAGCCAAGCGAGGGGGCAGGAGACCCAGTACTTC.

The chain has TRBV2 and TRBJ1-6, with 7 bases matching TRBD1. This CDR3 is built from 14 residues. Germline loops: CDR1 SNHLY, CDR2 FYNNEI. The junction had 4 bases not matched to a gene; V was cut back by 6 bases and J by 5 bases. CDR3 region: CASSSGTDNSPLHF. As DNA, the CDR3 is TGTGCCAGCAGCTCCGGGACAGATAATTCACCCCTCCACTTT.

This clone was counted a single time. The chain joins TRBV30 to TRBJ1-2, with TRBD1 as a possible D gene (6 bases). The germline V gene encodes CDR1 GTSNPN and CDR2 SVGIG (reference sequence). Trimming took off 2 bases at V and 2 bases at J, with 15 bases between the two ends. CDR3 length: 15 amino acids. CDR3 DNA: TGTGCCTGGAGTCCGGTTGGGGGGGCGAACTATGGCTACACCTTC. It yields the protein CAWSPVGGANYGYTF.

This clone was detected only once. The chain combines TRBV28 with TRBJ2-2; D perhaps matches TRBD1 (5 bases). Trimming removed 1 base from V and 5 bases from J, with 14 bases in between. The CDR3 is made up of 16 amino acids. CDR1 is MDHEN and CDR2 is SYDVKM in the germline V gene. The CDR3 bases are TGTGCCAGCAGTTTATCACGGCAGGGAAATACCGGGGAGCTGTTTTTT. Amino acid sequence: CASSLSRQGNTGELFF.

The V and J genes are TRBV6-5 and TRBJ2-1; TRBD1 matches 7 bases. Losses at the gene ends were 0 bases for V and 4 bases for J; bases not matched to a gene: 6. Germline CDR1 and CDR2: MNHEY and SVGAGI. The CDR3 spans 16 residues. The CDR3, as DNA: TGTGCCAGCAGTTACTCGAGCCAGGGGGATTACAATGAGCAGTTCTTC. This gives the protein CASSYSSQGDYNEQFF.

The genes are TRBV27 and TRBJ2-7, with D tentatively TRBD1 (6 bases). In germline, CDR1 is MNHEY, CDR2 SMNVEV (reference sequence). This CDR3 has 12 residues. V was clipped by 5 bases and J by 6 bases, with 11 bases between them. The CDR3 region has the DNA TGTGCCAGCAGTATTACAGGGAGCGAGCAGTACTTC. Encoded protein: CASSITGSEQYF.

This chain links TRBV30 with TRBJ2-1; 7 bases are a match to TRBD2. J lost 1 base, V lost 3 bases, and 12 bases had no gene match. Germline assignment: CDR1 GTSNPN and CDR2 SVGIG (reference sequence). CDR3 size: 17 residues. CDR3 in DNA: TGTGCCTGGAGGCTCTCAGCGGGGCGCACATCCTACAATGAGCAGTTCTTC. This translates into CAWRLSAGRTSYNEQFF. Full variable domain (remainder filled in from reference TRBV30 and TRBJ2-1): SQTIHQWPATLVQPVGSPLSLECTVEGTSNPNLYWYRQAAGRGLQLLFYSVGIGQISSEVPQNLSASRPQDRQFILSSKKLLLSDSGFYLCAWRLSAGRTSYNEQFFGPGTRLTVL.

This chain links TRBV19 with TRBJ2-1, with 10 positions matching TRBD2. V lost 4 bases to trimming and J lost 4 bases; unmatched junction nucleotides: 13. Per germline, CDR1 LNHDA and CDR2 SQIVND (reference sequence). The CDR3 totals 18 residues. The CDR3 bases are TGTGCCAGTAGTACCTCTAGCGGGGGTACCCTCGGGTACAATGAGCAGTTCTTC. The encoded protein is CASSTSSGGTLGYNEQFF.

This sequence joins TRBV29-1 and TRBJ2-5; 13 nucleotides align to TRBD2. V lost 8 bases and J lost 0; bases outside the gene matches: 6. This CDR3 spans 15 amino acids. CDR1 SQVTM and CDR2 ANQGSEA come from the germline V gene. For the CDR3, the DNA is TGCAGCTCTCGACTAGCGGGAGGATACCAAGAGACCCAGTACTTC. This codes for CSSRLAGGYQETQYF.

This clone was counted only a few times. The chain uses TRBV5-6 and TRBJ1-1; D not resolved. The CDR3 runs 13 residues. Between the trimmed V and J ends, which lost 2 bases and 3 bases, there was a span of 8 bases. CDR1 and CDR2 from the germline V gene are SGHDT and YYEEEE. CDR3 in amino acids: CASSFPGDTEAFF. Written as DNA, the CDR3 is TGTGCCAGCAGCTTCCCCGGGGACACTGAAGCTTTCTTT.

CDR3 DNA: TGTGCCAGCAGCTCTCACAGGGGTATGAACACTGAAGCTTTCTTT. As protein: CASSSHRGMNTEAFF. This chain links TRBV5-6 with TRBJ1-1; 7 bases line up with TRBD1. V gave up 3 bases and J gave up 0 bases; unmatched junction bases: 5. Germline V lookup: CDR1 SGHDT, CDR2 YYEEEE. CDR3 length: 15 amino acids. Supplemented by reference TRBV5-6 and TRBJ1-1, the full variable domain reads DAGVTQSPTHLIKTRGQQVTLRCSPKSGHDTVSWYQQALGQGPQFIFQYYEEEERQRGNFPDRFSGHQFPNYSSELNVNALLLGDSALYLCASSSHRGMNTEAFFGQGTRLTVV.

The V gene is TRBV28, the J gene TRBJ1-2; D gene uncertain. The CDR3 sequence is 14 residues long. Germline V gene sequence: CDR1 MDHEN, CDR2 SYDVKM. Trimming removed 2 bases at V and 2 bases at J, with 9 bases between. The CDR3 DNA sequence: TGTGCCAGCAGTTTAGGTGGCCAGAACTATGGCTACACCTTC. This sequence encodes CASSLGGQNYGYTF.

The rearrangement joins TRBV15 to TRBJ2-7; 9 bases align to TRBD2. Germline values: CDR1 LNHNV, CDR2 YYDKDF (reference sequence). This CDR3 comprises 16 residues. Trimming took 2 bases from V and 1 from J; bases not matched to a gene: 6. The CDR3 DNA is TGTGCCACCAGCAGACCCCCGCGGGAGGGTTCCTACGAGCAGTACTTC. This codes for CATSRPPREGSYEQYF.

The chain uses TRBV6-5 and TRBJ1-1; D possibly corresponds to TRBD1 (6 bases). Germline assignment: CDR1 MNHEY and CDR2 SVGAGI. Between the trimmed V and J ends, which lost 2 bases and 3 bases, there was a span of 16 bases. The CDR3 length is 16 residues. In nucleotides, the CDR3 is TGTGCCAGCAGTTACGTCAACACGGCAGGGGACACTGAAGCTTTCTTT. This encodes CASSYVNTAGDTEAFF.